This is a list of T cell receptor beta chains from one sample in a study of blood T cell repertoires in COVID-19. Repertoires were generated with immunoSEQ multiplex PCR, while TCRdb's copy carries only in-frame clones and drops some. The sample carries 90,000 to 120,000 clones, about four fifths recorded once. The sequenced sample was peripheral blood. The receptors originated from a human donor in a cohort sampled during active COVID-19. Both conserved end residues are part of each CDR3. Fields, in order: clone size, J gene, D gene, V gene, CDR3 DNA, CDR3 protein. The D gene is left open where the match is weak. Not every row has a clone size; where given, it reads once, few, many or a size class.

NA,TRBJ2-3,NA,TRBV10-3,TGTGCCATCAGTCCAGGGACTAGCACAGATACGCAGTATTTT,CAISPGTSTDTQYF
NA,TRBJ2-5,NA,TRBV6-6,TGTGCCAGCAGAGCCCAGACAGGTGAAGAGACCCAGTACTTC,CASRAQTGEETQYF
once,TRBJ1-5,NA,TRBV19,TGTGCCAGTAGTATAGAGGCGGGGCGGAATCAGCCCCAGCATTTT,CASSIEAGRNQPQHF
NA,TRBJ1-1,NA,TRBV6-2/TRBV6-3,TGTGCCAGCAGCTGGGGGGGGAACACTGAAGCTTTCTTT,CASSWGGNTEAFF
few,TRBJ2-1,NA,TRBV4-2,TGTGCCAGCAGCCCGAACACCGGGGGGCTCAATGAGCAGTTCTTC,CASSPNTGGLNEQFF
NA,TRBJ1-6,TRBD1,TRBV7-2,TGTGCCAGCAGCTTTAGGACAGGAGGTTATAATTCACCCCTCCACTTT,CASSFRTGGYNSPLHF
NA,TRBJ2-1,TRBD2,TRBV6-6,TGTGCCAGCAGTCAGGGACTAGCGGGAGATAATGAGCAGTTCTTC,CASSQGLAGDNEQFF
NA,TRBJ2-7,TRBD1,TRBV27,TGTGCCAGCAGTCAGGGACAGGGCTGGGAGCAGTACTTC,CASSQGQGWEQYF
NA,TRBJ1-4,TRBD1,TRBV7-2,TGTGCCAGCAGCTGGGGTCCGGGACAGGGGCTTGAAAAACTGTTTTTT,CASSWGPGQGLEKLFF
NA,TRBJ2-2,NA,TRBV2,TGTGCCAGCACACCAGGGCCCACCGGGGAGCTGTTTTTT,CASTPGPTGELFF